The 17 T cell receptor beta chains given below trace back to one sample, sequenced in a study of regulatory T cells in long-lasting Graves disease. Time point reported: persistent/refractory GD, antithyroid drugs over 5 years with positive TRAb. Preparation of the TCR library used RNA extracted from PBMCs. Arm-PCR of CDR3 regions and iRepertoire HTBI primers were used to build TCR beta libraries. TCRdb re-called the multiplex PCR reads through MiXCR, storing one row per CDR3 protein. The sample holds 400,000 to 450,000 distinct CDR3 sequences, 23% seen once. Sequencing used peripheral blood mononuclear cells (PBMCs), obtained when the disease was refractory, from a patient treated with antithyroid drugs. The receptor source for this set is a female donor with Graves disease.

This clonotype was seen at least ten times. The chain joins TRBV6-5 to TRBJ2-2, with TRBD2 matching 9 bases. This CDR3 contains 19 residues. V shed 4 bases, J shed 4 bases, and the junction held 16 bases outside the gene matches. Germline V lookup: CDR1 MNHEY, CDR2 SVGAGI. The CDR3: CASSWAGGGTGSGTGELFF. CDR3 in DNA: TGTGCCAGCAGTTGGGCGGGAGGGGGTACCGGTAGTGGCACCGGGGAGCTGTTTTTT.

The rearrangement joins TRBV6-2 or TRBV6-3 to TRBJ2-7, with 9 bases lining up with TRBD1. From germline, CDR1 is MNHEY and CDR2 SVGEGT. The CDR3 consists of 15 residues. The V segment lost 7 bases and the J segment 5 bases; nucleotides outside the gene matches: 12. The CDR3 is CASTEPGQGPHEQYF. DNA for the CDR3: TGTGCCAGCACCGAGCCGGGACAGGGCCCCCACGAGCAGTACTTC.

The V and J genes are TRBV30 and TRBJ1-1, with TRBD1 matching 7 bases. Trimming removed 5 bases from V and 9 bases from J; junction bases left unmatched: 12. There are 13 residues in the CDR3. CDR1 is GTSNPN and CDR2 is SVGIG in the germline V gene (reference sequence). CDR3 protein: CAWAEDRLSQAFF. The CDR3 coding sequence is TGTGCCTGGGCGGAGGACAGGCTCTCTCAAGCTTTCTTT.

This clonotype was detected many times. The chain employs TRBV10-3 and TRBJ1-5; unclear D gene. The CDR3 covers 13 residues. From germline, CDR1 is ENHRY and CDR2 SYGVKD. The V and J ends lost 2 bases and 4 bases respectively, with 6 bases between them. In DNA, the CDR3 is TGTGCCATCAGTGAGGCGGGGAATCAGCCCCAGCATTTT. This codes for CAISEAGNQPQHF.

This clonotype has ten or more counts. The rearrangement links TRBV2 to TRBJ1-5; no firm D call. V was clipped by 7 bases and J by 4 bases, with 11 bases between them. Germline CDR1 reads SNHLY; CDR2 reads FYNNEI. The CDR3 is 13 amino acids. DNA for the CDR3: TGTGCCAGCATGGTGACAAATAATCAGCCCCAGCATTTT. Its protein is CASMVTNNQPQHF.

This clonotype showed up many times. This chain uses TRBV12-3 or TRBV12-4 with TRBJ2-1; 10 bases agree with TRBD2. The trim removed 4 bases at V and 4 bases at J, leaving 4 bases unmatched. CDR3 size: 15 residues. The CDR3 DNA follows: TGTGCCAGCAGTTCAAGGACTAGCGGTTACAATGAGCAGTTCTTC. Protein sequence: CASSSRTSGYNEQFF.

V is TRBV18 and J is TRBJ1-2; 8 bases are a match to TRBD1. The CDR3 covers 15 residues. Per germline, CDR1 KGHSH and CDR2 LQKENI. V dropped 0 bases and J dropped 7; count of bases not matched to a gene: 7. The CDR3 region has the DNA TGTGCCAGCTCACCACCTCAGGGGGCTTTGGTTGGCTACACCTTC. Translation: CASSPPQGALVGYTF.

This clonotype has a handful of counts. The chain employs TRBV2 and TRBJ2-7; D remains unclear. Germline V gives CDR1 SNHLY, CDR2 FYNNEI. V was trimmed by 4 bases and J by 5 bases, leaving 9 bases between them. The CDR3 has 12 amino acids. CDR3 bases: TGTGCCAGCAGTGGAAGTAGAGACGAGCAGTACTTC. It specifies CASSGSRDEQYF.

This clonotype was detected only a few times. V is TRBV24-1 and J is TRBJ2-7; TRBD2 matches 12 bases. CDR3 length: 15 amino acids. J gave up 12 bases and V 4 bases, and 12 bases lay outside the gene matches. CDR1 and CDR2 from the germline V gene are KGHDR and SFDVKD. CDR3 sequence: CATSDPRGGLAGRYF. The CDR3 region has the DNA TGTGCCACCAGTGACCCGCGAGGCGGACTAGCGGGAAGGTACTTC.

On this clonotype itself: This may be a read error: a much more frequent sequence differs by one nucleotide. The chain is built from TRBV12-3 or TRBV12-4 and TRBJ1-2; 9 positions agree with TRBD1. This CDR3 spans 15 amino acids. As DNA, the CDR3 is TGTGTCAGCAGTTTAGGGGACAGGGCCCTTCGGGGCTACACCTTC. Translated: CVSSLGDRALRGYTF.

This clonotype was detected only a few times. The chain links TRBV5-1 to TRBJ1-3; 12 nucleotides line up with TRBD1. The ends lost 0 bases at V and 0 bases at J; junction bases unmatched: 4. Looked up from germline, CDR1 is SGHRS and CDR2 is YFSETQ. CDR3 length: 18 residues. In DNA form, the CDR3 reads TGCGCCAGCAGCTTGGTGGGACAGGGGGCTAGCTCTGGAAACACCATATATTTT. It codes for CASSLVGQGASSGNTIYF.

The rearrangement joins TRBV6-1 to TRBJ2-5; D might be TRBD2 (5 bases). CDR1 is MNHNS, CDR2 SASEGT, per germline. V was clipped by 5 bases and J by 5 bases, with 12 bases between them. The CDR3 has 13 residues. The CDR3 protein is CASSRAEMETQYF. DNA for the CDR3: TGTGCCAGCAGTCGAGCGGAGATGGAGACCCAGTACTTC.

V is TRBV20-1 and J is TRBJ2-5; maybe TRBD1 (5 bases). The CDR3 runs 13 residues. CDR1 is DFQATT and CDR2 is SNEGSKA in the germline V gene (reference sequence). The CDR3 DNA reads as TGCTCGACCTCTAGGGGCCGCGAAGAGACCCAGTACTTC. It is translated as CSTSRGREETQYF.

The rearrangement links TRBV5-4 to TRBJ2-4; TRBD1 matches 7 bases. Germline assignment: CDR1 SGHNT and CDR2 YYREEE (reference sequence). The CDR3 loop spans 13 amino acids. The V segment lost 4 bases and the J segment 11 bases; nucleotides outside the gene matches: 9. The CDR3 is CASSRDSQLLQYF. For the CDR3, the DNA is TGTGCCAGCAGCCGGGACAGCCAACTTCTTCAGTACTTC.

The chain joins TRBV30 to TRBJ1-2; the D is unclear. The CDR3 is 11 amino acids. V was shortened by 0 bases and J by 4 bases, with 3 bases between the two germline ends. Germline loops: CDR1 GTSNPN, CDR2 SVGIG (reference sequence). DNA for the CDR3: TGTGCCTGGAGTGTAATCTATGGCTACACCTTC. This gives the protein CAWSVIYGYTF.

As concerns this clonotype: It may be a read error: a sequence one base away is much more abundant. The chain links TRBV29-1 to TRBJ2-5; D is unclear. This CDR3 comprises 12 residues. Germline CDR1 SQVTM, CDR2 ANQGSEA. CDR3 residues: CSVSRNQGTQYF. DNA of the CDR3: TGCAGCGTTTCTAGAAACCAAGGGACCCAGTACTTC. The entire variable domain, with the rest obtained from reference TRBV29-1 and TRBJ2-5, is as follows: SAVISQKPSRDICQRGTSLTIQCQVDSQVTMMFWYRQQPGQSLTLIATANQGSEATYESGFVIDKFPISRPNLTFSTLTVSNMSPEDSSIYLCSVSRNQGTQYFGPGTRLLVL.

The gene calls are TRBV3-1 and TRBJ1-1; D is unresolved. CDR1 and CDR2 from the germline V gene are LGHDT and YNNKEL (reference sequence). Trimming removed 1 base at V and 9 bases at J, with 15 bases between. This CDR3 has 14 residues. The CDR3 DNA is TGTGCCAGCAGCCAAGCCGACATTAGCGGTAAAGCTTTCTTT. Its translation is CASSQADISGKAFF.